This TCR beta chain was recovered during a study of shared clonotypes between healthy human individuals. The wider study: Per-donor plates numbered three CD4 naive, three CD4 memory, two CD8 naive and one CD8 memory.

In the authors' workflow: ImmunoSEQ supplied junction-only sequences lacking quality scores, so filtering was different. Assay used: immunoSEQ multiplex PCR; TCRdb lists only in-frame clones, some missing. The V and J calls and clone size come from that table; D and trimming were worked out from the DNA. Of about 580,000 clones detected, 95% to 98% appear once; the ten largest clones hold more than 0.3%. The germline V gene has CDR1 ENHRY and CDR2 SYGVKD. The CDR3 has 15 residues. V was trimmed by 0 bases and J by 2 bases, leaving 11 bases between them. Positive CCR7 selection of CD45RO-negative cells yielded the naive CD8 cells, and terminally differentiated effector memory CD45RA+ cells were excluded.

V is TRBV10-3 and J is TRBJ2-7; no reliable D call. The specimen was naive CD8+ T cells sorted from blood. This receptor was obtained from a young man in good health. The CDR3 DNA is TGTGCCATCAGTGAGTCAGGTCTTGACCCCTACGAGCAGTACTTC. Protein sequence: CAISESGLDPYEQYF.